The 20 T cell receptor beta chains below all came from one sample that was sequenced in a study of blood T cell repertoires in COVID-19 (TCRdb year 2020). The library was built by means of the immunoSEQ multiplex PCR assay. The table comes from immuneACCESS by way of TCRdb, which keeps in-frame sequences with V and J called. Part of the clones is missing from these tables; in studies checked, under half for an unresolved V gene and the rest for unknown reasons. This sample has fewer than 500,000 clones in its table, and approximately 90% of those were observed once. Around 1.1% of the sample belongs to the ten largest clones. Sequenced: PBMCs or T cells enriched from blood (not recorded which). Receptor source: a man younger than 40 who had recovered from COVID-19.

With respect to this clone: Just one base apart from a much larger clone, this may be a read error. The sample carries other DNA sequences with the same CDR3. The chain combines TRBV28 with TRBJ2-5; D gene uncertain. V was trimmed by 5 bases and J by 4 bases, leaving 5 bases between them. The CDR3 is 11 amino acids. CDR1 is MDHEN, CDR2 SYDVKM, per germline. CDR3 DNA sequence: TGTGCCAGCAGTCCGAGAGAGACCCAGTACTTC. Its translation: CASSPRETQYF.

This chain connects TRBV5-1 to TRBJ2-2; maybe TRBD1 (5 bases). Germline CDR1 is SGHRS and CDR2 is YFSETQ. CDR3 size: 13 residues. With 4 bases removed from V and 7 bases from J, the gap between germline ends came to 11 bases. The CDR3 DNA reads TGCGCCAGCAGCCAAGGGGTGGACGGGGAGCTGTTTTTT. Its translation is CASSQGVDGELFF.

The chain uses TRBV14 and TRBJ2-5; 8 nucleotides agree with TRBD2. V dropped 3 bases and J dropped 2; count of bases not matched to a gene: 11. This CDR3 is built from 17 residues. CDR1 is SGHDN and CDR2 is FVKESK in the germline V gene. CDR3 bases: TGTGCCAGCAGCCACCTTGCACGGGGGGGGAGGCAAGAGACCCAGTACTTC. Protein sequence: CASSHLARGGRQETQYF.

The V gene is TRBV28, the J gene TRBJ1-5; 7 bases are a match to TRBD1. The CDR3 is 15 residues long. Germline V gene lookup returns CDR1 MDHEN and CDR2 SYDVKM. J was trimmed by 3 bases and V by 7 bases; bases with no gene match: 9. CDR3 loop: CASTMPTGDNQPQHF. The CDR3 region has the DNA TGTGCCAGCACCATGCCTACAGGGGACAATCAGCCCCAGCATTTT.

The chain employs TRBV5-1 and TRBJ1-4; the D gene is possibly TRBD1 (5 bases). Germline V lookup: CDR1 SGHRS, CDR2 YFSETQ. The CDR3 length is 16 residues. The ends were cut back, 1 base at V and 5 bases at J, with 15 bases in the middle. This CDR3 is CASSLWPSQDNEKLFF. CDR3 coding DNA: TGCGCCAGCAGCTTGTGGCCTTCACAGGACAATGAAAAACTGTTTTTT.

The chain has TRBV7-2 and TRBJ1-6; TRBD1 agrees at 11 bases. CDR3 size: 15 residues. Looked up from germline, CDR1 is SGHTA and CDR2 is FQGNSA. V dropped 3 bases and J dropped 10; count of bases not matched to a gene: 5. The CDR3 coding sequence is TGTGCCAGCAGCTTTCAGGACAGGGGGCTATCACCCCTCCACTTT. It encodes CASSFQDRGLSPLHF. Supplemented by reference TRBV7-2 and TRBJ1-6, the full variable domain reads GAGVSQSPSNKVTEKGKDVELRCDPISGHTALYWYRQSLGQGLEFLIYFQGNSAPDKSGLPSDRFSAERTGGSVSTLTIQRTQQEDSAVYLCASSFQDRGLSPLHFGNGTRLTVT.

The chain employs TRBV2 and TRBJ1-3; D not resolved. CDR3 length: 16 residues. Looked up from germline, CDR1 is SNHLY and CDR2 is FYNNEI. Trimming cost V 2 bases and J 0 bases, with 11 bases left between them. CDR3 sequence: CASSEQLETSGNTIYF. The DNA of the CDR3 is TGTGCCAGCAGTGAACAGCTAGAAACCTCTGGAAACACCATATATTTT. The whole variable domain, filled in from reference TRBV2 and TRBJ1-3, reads EPEVTQTPSHQVTQMGQEVILRCVPISNHLYFYWYRQILGQKVEFLVSFYNNEISEKSEIFDDQFSVERPDGSNFTLKIRSTKLEDSAMYFCASSEQLETSGNTIYFGEGSWLTVV.

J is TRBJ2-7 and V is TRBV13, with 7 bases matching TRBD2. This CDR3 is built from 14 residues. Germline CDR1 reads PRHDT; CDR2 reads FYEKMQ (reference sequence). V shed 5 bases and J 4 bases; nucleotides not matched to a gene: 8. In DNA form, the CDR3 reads TGTGCCAGCAGCCGACTAGCAGCGGGGTACGAGCAGTACTTC. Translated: CASSRLAAGYEQYF. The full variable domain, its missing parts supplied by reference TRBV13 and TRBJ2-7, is AAGVIQSPRHLIKEKRETATLKCYPIPRHDTVYWYQQGPGQDPQFLISFYEKMQSDKGSIPDRFSAQQFSDYHSELNMSSLELGDSALYFCASSRLAAGYEQYFGPGTRLTVT.

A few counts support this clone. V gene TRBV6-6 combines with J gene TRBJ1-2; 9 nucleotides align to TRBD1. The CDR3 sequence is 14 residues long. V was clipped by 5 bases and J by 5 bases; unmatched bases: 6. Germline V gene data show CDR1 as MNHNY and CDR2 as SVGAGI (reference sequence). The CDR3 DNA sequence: TGTGCCAGCAGTCCACAGGGGGCCTTGTATGGCTACACCTTC. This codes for CASSPQGALYGYTF.

In nucleotides, the CDR3 is TGTGCCAGCAGCCCGATGAGCGCCTCCTACAATGAGCAGTTCTTC. It translates to CASSPMSASYNEQFF. The chain carries TRBV6-5 and TRBJ2-1; no definite D call. The CDR3 has 15 amino acids. Trimming took off 6 bases at V and 0 bases at J, with 12 bases between the two ends. Germline CDR1 and CDR2: MNHEY and SVGAGI.

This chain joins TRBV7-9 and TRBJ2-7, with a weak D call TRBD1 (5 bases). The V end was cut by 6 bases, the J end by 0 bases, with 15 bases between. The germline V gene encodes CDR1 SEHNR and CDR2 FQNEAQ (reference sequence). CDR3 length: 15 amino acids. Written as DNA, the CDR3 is TGTGCCAGCAGTTCCAGGACATCAATCTCCTACGAGCAGTACTTC. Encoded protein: CASSSRTSISYEQYF.

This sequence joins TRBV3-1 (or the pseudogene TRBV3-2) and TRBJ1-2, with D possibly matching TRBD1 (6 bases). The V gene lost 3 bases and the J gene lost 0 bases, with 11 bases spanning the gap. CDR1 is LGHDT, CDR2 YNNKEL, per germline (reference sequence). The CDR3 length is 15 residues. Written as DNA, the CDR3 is TGTGCCAGCAGCCATACAGGGTTAGCTAACTATGGCTACACCTTC. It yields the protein CASSHTGLANYGYTF.

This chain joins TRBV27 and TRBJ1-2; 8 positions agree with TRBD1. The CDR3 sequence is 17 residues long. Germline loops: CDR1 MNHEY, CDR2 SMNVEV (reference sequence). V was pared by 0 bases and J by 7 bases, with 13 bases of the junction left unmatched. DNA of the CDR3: TGTGCCAGCAGTTTATCACCCAATCGTGGACAGGGTGGTGGCTACACCTTC. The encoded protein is CASSLSPNRGQGGGYTF.

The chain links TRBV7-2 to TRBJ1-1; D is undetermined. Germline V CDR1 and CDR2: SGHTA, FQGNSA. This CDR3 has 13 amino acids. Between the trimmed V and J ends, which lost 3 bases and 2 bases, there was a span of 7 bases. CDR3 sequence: CASSFAPNTEAFF. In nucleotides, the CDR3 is TGTGCCAGCAGCTTCGCGCCTAACACTGAAGCTTTCTTT.

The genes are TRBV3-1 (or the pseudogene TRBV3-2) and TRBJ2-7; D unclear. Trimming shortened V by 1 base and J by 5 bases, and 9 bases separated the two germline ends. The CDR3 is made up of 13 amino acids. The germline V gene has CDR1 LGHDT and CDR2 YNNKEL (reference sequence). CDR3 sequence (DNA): TGTGCCAGCAGCCAAGGAGGCTGGGACGAGCAGTACTTC. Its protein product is CASSQGGWDEQYF.

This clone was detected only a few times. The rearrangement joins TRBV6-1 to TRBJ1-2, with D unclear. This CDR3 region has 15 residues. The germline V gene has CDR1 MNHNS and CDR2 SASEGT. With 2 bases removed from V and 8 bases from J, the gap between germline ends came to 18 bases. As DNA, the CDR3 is TGTGCCAGCAGTGAACAAGTACAGATGGAACCCGGCTACACCTTC. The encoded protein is CASSEQVQMEPGYTF.

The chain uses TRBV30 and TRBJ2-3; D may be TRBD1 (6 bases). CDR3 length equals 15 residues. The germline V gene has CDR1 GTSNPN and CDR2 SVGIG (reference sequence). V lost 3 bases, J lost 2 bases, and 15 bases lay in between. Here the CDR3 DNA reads TGTGCCTGGAGACCCACAGGGACCATCACAGATACGCAGTATTTT. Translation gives CAWRPTGTITDTQYF.

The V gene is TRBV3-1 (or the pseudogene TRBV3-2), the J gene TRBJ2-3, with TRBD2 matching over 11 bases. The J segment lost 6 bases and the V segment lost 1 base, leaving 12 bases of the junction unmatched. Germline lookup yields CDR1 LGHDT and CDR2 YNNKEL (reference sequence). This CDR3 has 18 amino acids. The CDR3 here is CASSQVAGGANIGDTQYF. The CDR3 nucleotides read TGTGCCAGCAGCCAAGTAGCGGGAGGGGCGAATATCGGGGATACGCAGTATTTT.

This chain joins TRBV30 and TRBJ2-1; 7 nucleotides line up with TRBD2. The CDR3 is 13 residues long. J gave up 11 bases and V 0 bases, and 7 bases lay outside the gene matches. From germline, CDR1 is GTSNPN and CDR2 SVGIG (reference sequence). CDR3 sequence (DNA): TGTGCCTGGAGTGTACAGACTAGCCAAAAGCAGTTCTTC. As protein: CAWSVQTSQKQFF.

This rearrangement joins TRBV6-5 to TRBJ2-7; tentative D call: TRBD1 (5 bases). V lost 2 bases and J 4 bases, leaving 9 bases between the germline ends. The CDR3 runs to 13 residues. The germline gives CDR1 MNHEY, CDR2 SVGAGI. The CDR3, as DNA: TGTGCCAGCAGTTACGGGGCGAGTTACGAGCAGTACTTC. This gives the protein CASSYGASYEQYF.